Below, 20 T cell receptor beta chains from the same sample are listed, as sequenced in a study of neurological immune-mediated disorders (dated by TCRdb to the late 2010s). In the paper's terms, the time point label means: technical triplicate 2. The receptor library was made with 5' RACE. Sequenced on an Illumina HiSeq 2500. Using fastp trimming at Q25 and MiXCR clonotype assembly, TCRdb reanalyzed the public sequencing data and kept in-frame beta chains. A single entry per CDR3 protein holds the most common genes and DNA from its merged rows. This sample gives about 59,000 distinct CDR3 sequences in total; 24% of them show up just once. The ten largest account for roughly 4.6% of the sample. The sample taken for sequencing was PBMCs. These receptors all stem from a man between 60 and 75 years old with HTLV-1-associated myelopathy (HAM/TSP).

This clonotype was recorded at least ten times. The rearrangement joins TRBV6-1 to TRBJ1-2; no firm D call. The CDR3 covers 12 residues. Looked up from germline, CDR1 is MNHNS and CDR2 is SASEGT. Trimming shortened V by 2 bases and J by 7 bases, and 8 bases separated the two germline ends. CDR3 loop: CASSEQAVGYTF. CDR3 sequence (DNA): TGTGCCAGCAGTGAACAGGCAGTTGGCTACACCTTC.

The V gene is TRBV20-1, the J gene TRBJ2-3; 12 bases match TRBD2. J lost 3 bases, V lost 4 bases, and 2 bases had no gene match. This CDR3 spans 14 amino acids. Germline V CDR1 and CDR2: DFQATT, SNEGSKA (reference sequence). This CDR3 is CSATSGRETDTQYF. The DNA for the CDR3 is TGCAGTGCTACTAGCGGGAGGGAGACAGATACGCAGTATTTT.

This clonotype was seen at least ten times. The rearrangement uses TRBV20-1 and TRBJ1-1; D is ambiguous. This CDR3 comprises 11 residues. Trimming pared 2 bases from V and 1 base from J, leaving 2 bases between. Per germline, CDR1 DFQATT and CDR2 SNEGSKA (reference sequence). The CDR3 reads CSARPNTEAFF. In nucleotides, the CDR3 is TGCAGTGCTAGACCGAACACTGAAGCTTTCTTT.

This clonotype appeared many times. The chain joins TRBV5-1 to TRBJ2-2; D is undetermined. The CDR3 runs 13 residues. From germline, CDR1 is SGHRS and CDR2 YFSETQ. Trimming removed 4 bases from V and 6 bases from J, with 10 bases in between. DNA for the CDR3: TGCGCCAGCAGCGCCGATTCCGCCGGGGAGCTGTTTTTT. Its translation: CASSADSAGELFF.

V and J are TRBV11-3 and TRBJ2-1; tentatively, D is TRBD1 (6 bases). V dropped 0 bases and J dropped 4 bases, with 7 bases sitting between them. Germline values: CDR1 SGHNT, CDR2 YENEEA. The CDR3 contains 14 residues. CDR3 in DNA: TGTGCCAGCAGCTTAGAGGGGGCTTACAATGAGCAGTTCTTC. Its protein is CASSLEGAYNEQFF.

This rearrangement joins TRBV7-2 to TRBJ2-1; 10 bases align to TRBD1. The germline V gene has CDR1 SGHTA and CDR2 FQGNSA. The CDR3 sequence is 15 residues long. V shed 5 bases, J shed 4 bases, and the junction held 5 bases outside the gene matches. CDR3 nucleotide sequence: TGTGCCAGCAGCCGGGACAGGGGTGAATACAATGAGCAGTTCTTC. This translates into CASSRDRGEYNEQFF.

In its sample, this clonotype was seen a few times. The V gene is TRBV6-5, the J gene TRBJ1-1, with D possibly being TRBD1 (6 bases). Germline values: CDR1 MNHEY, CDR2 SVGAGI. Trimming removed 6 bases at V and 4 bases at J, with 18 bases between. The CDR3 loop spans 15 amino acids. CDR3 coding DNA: TGTGCCAGCAGGACCGAGGGACACTGGGGCACTGAAGCTTTCTTT. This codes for CASRTEGHWGTEAFF.

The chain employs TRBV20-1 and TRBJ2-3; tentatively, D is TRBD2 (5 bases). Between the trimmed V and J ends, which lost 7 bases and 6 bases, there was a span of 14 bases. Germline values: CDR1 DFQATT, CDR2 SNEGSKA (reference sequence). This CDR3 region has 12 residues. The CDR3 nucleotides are TGCAGTGGGGGAGTGGTCGGGGATACGCAGTATTTT. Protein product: CSGGVVGDTQYF.

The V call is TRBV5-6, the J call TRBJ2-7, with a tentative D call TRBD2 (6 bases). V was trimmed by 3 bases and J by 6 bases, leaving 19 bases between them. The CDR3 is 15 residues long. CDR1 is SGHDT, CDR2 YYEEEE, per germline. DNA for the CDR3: TGTGCCAGCAGCTGGTCCGGGGACCGGGAGCGCGAGCAGTACTTC. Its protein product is CASSWSGDREREQYF.

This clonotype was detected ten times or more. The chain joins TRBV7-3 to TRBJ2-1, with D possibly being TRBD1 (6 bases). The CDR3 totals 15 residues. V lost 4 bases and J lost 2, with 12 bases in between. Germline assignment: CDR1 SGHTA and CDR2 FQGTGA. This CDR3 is CASSSDRTTYNEQFF. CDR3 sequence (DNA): TGTGCCAGCAGCTCAGACAGGACCACCTACAATGAGCAGTTCTTC.

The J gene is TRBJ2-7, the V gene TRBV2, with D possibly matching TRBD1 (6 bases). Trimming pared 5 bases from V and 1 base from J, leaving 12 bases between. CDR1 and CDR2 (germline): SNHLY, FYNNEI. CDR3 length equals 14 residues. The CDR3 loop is CASSRTAISYEQYF. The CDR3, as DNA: TGTGCCAGCAGTCGGACAGCCATATCCTACGAGCAGTACTTC.

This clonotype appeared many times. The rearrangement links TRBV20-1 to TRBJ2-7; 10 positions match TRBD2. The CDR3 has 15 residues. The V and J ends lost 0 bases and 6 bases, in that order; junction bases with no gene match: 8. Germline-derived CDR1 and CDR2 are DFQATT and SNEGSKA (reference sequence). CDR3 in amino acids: CSARDFLAGVGEQYF. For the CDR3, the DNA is TGCAGTGCTAGAGATTTCCTAGCGGGAGTTGGCGAGCAGTACTTC.

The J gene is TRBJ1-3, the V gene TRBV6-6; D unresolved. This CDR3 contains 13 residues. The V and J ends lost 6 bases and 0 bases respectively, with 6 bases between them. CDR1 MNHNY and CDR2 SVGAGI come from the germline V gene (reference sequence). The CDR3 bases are TGTGCCAGCAGCATTTACTCTGGAAACACCATATATTTT. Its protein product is CASSIYSGNTIYF.

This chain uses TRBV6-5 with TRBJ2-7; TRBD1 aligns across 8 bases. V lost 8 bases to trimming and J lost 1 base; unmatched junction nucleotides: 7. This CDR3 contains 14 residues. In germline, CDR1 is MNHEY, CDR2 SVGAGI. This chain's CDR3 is CASSRGPGSYEQYF. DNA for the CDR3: TGTGCCAGCTCCAGGGGGCCGGGGTCCTACGAGCAGTACTTC.

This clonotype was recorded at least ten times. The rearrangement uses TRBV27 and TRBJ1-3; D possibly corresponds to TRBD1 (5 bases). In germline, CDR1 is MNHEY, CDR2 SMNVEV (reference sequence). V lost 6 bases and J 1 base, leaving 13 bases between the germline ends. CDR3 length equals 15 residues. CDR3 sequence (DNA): TGTGCCAGCAGATTCCGGGGCGAGTCTGGAAACACCATATATTTT. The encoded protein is CASRFRGESGNTIYF.

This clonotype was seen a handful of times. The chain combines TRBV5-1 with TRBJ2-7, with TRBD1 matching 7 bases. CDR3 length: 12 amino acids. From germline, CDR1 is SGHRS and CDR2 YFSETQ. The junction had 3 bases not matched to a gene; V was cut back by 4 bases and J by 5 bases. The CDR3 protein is CASSLGQNEQYF. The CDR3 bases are TGCGCCAGCAGCCTGGGACAGAACGAGCAGTACTTC.

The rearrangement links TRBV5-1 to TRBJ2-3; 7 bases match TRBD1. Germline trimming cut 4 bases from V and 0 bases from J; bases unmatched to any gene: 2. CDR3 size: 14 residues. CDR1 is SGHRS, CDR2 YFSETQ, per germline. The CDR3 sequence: CASSRDSSTDTQYF. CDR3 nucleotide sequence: TGCGCCAGCAGCCGGGACAGCAGCACAGATACGCAGTATTTT.

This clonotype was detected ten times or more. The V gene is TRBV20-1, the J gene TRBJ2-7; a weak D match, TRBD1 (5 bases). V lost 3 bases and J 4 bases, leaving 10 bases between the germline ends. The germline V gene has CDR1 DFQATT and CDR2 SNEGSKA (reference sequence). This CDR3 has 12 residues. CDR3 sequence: CSARTQAYEQYF. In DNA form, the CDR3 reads TGCAGTGCTAGGACACAGGCTTACGAGCAGTACTTC.

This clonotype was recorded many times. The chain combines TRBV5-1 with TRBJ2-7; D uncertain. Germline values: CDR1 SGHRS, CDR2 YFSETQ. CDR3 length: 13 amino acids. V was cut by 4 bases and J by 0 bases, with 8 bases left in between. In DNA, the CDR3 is TGCGCCAGCAGCGCCGAAGGCTCCTACGAGCAGTACTTC. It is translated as CASSAEGSYEQYF. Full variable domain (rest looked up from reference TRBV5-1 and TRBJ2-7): KAGVTQTPRYLIKTRGQQVTLSCSPISGHRSVSWYQQTPGQGLQFLFEYFSETQRNKGNFPGRFSGRQFSNSRSEMNVSTLELGDSALYLCASSAEGSYEQYFGPGTRLTVT.

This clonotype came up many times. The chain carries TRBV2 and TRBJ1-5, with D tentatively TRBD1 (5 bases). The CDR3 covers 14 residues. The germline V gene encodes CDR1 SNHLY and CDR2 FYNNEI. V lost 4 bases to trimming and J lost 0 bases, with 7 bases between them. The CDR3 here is CASSGGNSNQPQHF. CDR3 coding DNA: TGTGCCAGCAGTGGGGGGAATAGCAATCAGCCCCAGCATTTT. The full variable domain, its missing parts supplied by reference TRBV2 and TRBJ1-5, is EPEVTQTPSHQVTQMGQEVILRCVPISNHLYFYWYRQILGQKVEFLVSFYNNEISEKSEIFDDQFSVERPDGSNFTLKIRSTKLEDSAMYFCASSGGNSNQPQHFGDGTRLSIL.